Detailed here is one TCR beta chain. TCRdb reprocessed the 5' RACE reads with MiXCR, giving one entry per CDR3 protein. The sample contains 45,000 to 75,000 distinct CDR3 sequences, roughly 5.9% of which appear only once. This entry comes from a study of early T cells in non-severe SARS-CoV-2 infection. V was cut by 6 bases and J by 2 bases, with 14 bases left in between. There are 15 residues in the CDR3. Germline assignment: CDR1 KGHDR and CDR2 SFDVKD. This clonotype was sampled from an adult who was a healthcare worker with PCR-confirmed SARS-CoV-2 infection or an uninfected control (not recorded which). This chain connects TRBV24-1 to TRBJ2-3, with a tentative D call TRBD2 (5 bases). The sample consisted of whole blood. CDR3 nucleotide sequence: TGTGCCACCAGTCGGTCGGATCGGGACACAGATACGCAGTATTTT. Amino acids: CATSRSDRDTDTQYF.